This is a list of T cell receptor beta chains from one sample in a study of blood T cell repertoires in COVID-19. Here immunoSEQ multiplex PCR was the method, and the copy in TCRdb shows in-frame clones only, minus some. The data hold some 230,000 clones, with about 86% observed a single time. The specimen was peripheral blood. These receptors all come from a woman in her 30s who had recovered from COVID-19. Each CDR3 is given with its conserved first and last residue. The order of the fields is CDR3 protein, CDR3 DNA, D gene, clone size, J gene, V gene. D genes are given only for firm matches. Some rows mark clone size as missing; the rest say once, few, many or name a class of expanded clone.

cdr3_aa: CASSIPGLVYTQYF
cdr3_nt: TGTGCCAGCAGCATACCGGGACTAGTCTATACGCAGTATTTT
d_call: TRBD2
clone_size: -
j_call: TRBJ2-3
v_call: TRBV7-9

cdr3_aa: CASSPLTPYGYTF
cdr3_nt: TGTGCCAGCAGCCCCCTAACCCCCTATGGCTACACCTTC
d_call: -
clone_size: -
j_call: TRBJ1-2
v_call: TRBV28

cdr3_aa: CASSQGRQGADQPQHF
cdr3_nt: TGTGCCAGCAGCCAAGGGAGACAGGGGGCTGATCAGCCCCAGCATTTT
d_call: TRBD1
clone_size: -
j_call: TRBJ1-5
v_call: TRBV3-1/TRBV3-2

cdr3_aa: CASSLGSGDTGELFF
cdr3_nt: TGTGCCAGCAGCTTAGGGAGCGGGGACACCGGGGAGCTGTTTTTT
d_call: TRBD2
clone_size: once
j_call: TRBJ2-2
v_call: TRBV11-3

cdr3_aa: CASTLGGGKTYNEQFF
cdr3_nt: TGTGCCAGTACCCTCGGGGGAGGGAAAACCTACAATGAGCAGTTCTTC
d_call: TRBD2
clone_size: -
j_call: TRBJ2-1
v_call: TRBV19

cdr3_aa: CASSKVGGTEAFF
cdr3_nt: TGTGCCAGCAGCAAAGTGGGAGGCACTGAAGCTTTCTTT
d_call: -
clone_size: -
j_call: TRBJ1-1
v_call: TRBV21-1

cdr3_aa: CASSKEGGDYGYTF
cdr3_nt: TGTGCCAGCAGCAAAGAAGGGGGAGACTATGGCTACACCTTC
d_call: -
clone_size: -
j_call: TRBJ1-2
v_call: TRBV21-1

cdr3_aa: CASSLEGGPWYEQYF
cdr3_nt: TGTGCCAGCAGCTTAGAGGGAGGGCCTTGGTACGAGCAGTACTTC
d_call: TRBD2
clone_size: -
j_call: TRBJ2-7
v_call: TRBV7-3

cdr3_aa: CASSGGQGPGNTIYF
cdr3_nt: TGTGCCAGCAGTGGGGGACAGGGTCCTGGAAACACCATATATTTT
d_call: TRBD1
clone_size: few
j_call: TRBJ1-3
v_call: TRBV13

cdr3_aa: CASSQGTRGNIQYF
cdr3_nt: TGTGCCAGCAGCCAAGGGACCCGGGGGAACATTCAGTACTTC
d_call: -
clone_size: few
j_call: TRBJ2-4
v_call: TRBV3-1/TRBV3-2

cdr3_aa: CASSYGPYNEKLFF
cdr3_nt: TGTGCCAGCAGTTACGGGCCGTATAATGAAAAACTGTTTTTT
d_call: -
clone_size: -
j_call: TRBJ1-4
v_call: TRBV6-5

cdr3_aa: CASSSGQGDTGELFF
cdr3_nt: TGTGCCAGTAGTAGCGGACAGGGTGACACCGGGGAGCTGTTTTTT
d_call: TRBD1
clone_size: -
j_call: TRBJ2-2
v_call: TRBV19

cdr3_aa: CASSGGTLPYEQYF
cdr3_nt: TGTGCCAGCAGTGGGGGGACTCTTCCCTACGAGCAGTACTTC
d_call: -
clone_size: once
j_call: TRBJ2-7
v_call: TRBV2

cdr3_aa: CATSDPGLADQETQYF
cdr3_nt: TGTGCCACCAGTGACCCTGGACTAGCAGACCAAGAGACCCAGTACTTC
d_call: TRBD2
clone_size: -
j_call: TRBJ2-5
v_call: TRBV24-1

cdr3_aa: CASNSLATYEQYF
cdr3_nt: TGTGCCAGCAACAGCCTAGCGACCTACGAGCAGTACTTC
d_call: -
clone_size: once
j_call: TRBJ2-7
v_call: TRBV11-2

cdr3_aa: CASSFGQGDYGYTF
cdr3_nt: TGCGCCAGCAGCTTCGGACAGGGCGACTATGGCTACACCTTC
d_call: TRBD1
clone_size: -
j_call: TRBJ1-2
v_call: TRBV5-1

cdr3_aa: CASSLGGTSGNTQYF
cdr3_nt: TGCGCCAGCAGCTTGGGGGGGACTAGCGGGAATACGCAGTATTTT
d_call: TRBD2
clone_size: -
j_call: TRBJ2-3
v_call: TRBV5-1

cdr3_aa: CASSFLYAGSKDTQYF
cdr3_nt: TGTGCCAGCAGCTTTCTCTACGCGGGAAGTAAAGATACGCAGTATTTT
d_call: -
clone_size: -
j_call: TRBJ2-3
v_call: TRBV11-2

cdr3_aa: CSASYSLNTEAFF
cdr3_nt: TGCAGTGCTAGTTACAGCCTGAACACTGAAGCTTTCTTT
d_call: -
clone_size: -
j_call: TRBJ1-1
v_call: TRBV20-1

cdr3_aa: CASKIDGTSRYEQYF
cdr3_nt: TGTGCCAGTAAGATAGATGGGACTAGCCGCTACGAGCAGTACTTC
d_call: TRBD2
clone_size: -
j_call: TRBJ2-7
v_call: TRBV27

cdr3_aa: CATKNPGGEDTEAFF
cdr3_nt: TGTGCCACCAAAAACCCCGGAGGAGAGGACACTGAAGCTTTCTTT
d_call: -
clone_size: -
j_call: TRBJ1-1
v_call: TRBV28

cdr3_aa: CASSGGQSYEQYF
cdr3_nt: TGTGCCAGCAGTGGGGGACAATCCTACGAGCAGTACTTC
d_call: -
clone_size: -
j_call: TRBJ2-7
v_call: TRBV9

cdr3_aa: CASSLGDKYEQYF
cdr3_nt: TGTGCCAGCAGTTTGGGGGACAAGTACGAGCAGTACTTC
d_call: -
clone_size: -
j_call: TRBJ2-7
v_call: TRBV28

cdr3_aa: CASSLQGMAGYTF
cdr3_nt: TGTGCCAGCAGTTTACAGGGCATGGCTGGCTACACCTTC
d_call: -
clone_size: -
j_call: TRBJ1-2
v_call: TRBV12-3/TRBV12-4

cdr3_aa: CASSPRTVYEQYF
cdr3_nt: TGTGCCAGTAGTCCCAGGACAGTCTACGAGCAGTACTTC
d_call: -
clone_size: -
j_call: TRBJ2-7
v_call: TRBV19

cdr3_aa: CASLGNRRGDEQFF
cdr3_nt: TGTGCCAGCTTGGGAAACAGGAGAGGAGATGAGCAGTTCTTC
d_call: -
clone_size: -
j_call: TRBJ2-1
v_call: TRBV6-5

cdr3_aa: CASSTYRDEQYF
cdr3_nt: TGTGCCAGTAGTACCTACAGGGACGAGCAGTACTTC
d_call: -
clone_size: -
j_call: TRBJ2-7
v_call: TRBV19

cdr3_aa: CATSYRGGNQPQHF
cdr3_nt: TGTGCCACCAGCTACCGAGGAGGCAATCAGCCCCAGCATTTT
d_call: -
clone_size: -
j_call: TRBJ1-5
v_call: TRBV15

cdr3_aa: CASSFVGAEPQHF
cdr3_nt: TGTGCCAGCAGTTTTGTAGGGGCTGAGCCCCAGCATTTT
d_call: -
clone_size: once
j_call: TRBJ1-5
v_call: TRBV12-3/TRBV12-4

cdr3_aa: CASTSPGLISGNTIYF
cdr3_nt: TGTGCCAGCACTTCCCCGGGACTGATCTCTGGAAACACCATATATTTT
d_call: -
clone_size: -
j_call: TRBJ1-3
v_call: TRBV28

cdr3_aa: CASSLVGTETNEKLFF
cdr3_nt: TGCGCCAGCAGCTTGGTTGGGACAGAGACTAATGAAAAACTGTTTTTT
d_call: TRBD1
clone_size: -
j_call: TRBJ1-4
v_call: TRBV5-1

cdr3_aa: CASSFSTSGRFNEQFF
cdr3_nt: TGTGCCAGCAGCTTTTCTACTAGCGGGAGATTCAATGAGCAGTTCTTC
d_call: TRBD2
clone_size: -
j_call: TRBJ2-1
v_call: TRBV7-3

cdr3_aa: CATSDGQGTYNEQFF
cdr3_nt: TGTGCCACCAGTGATGGACAGGGAACCTACAATGAGCAGTTCTTC
d_call: TRBD1
clone_size: -
j_call: TRBJ2-1
v_call: TRBV24-1

cdr3_aa: CATSDWGDWQETQYF
cdr3_nt: TGTGCCACCAGTGATTGGGGGGACTGGCAAGAGACCCAGTACTTC
d_call: -
clone_size: -
j_call: TRBJ2-5
v_call: TRBV24-1

cdr3_aa: CATSRVGSKIGVYGYTF
cdr3_nt: TGTGCCACCAGCAGAGTTGGCAGTAAAATAGGGGTCTATGGCTACACCTTC
d_call: -
clone_size: once
j_call: TRBJ1-2
v_call: TRBV15

cdr3_aa: CASSPEGTVLNTIYF
cdr3_nt: TGTGCCAGCAGCCCAGAAGGGACAGTCTTAAACACCATATATTTT
d_call: TRBD1
clone_size: -
j_call: TRBJ1-3
v_call: TRBV11-2

cdr3_aa: CASSLKGAGANVLTF
cdr3_nt: TGTGCCAGCAGCCTAAAAGGGGCTGGGGCCAACGTCCTGACTTTC
d_call: -
clone_size: few
j_call: TRBJ2-6
v_call: TRBV3-1/TRBV3-2

cdr3_aa: CASSLRAEGNEQFF
cdr3_nt: TGCGCCAGCAGCTTACGAGCGGAGGGAAATGAGCAGTTCTTC
d_call: -
clone_size: -
j_call: TRBJ2-1
v_call: TRBV5-1